The entry that follows covers one TCR beta chain sequence. There are 10 residues in the CDR3. The junction had 6 bases not matched to a gene; V was cut back by 5 bases and J by 15 bases. The germline gives CDR1 DFQATT, CDR2 SNEGSKA (reference sequence). Some clones are missing from TCRdb's copy, which holds only in-frame ones; the method was immunoSEQ multiplex PCR. The sample has about 140,000 clones, around 90% seen once. This sample was taken from a study of control samples from healthy donors and cancer patients. The chain couples TRBV20-1 to TRBJ1-4; 7 bases agree with TRBD1. Sequenced: blood. The receptor was isolated from a man younger than 35 in good health. The CDR3 loop reads CSAGQDSVFF. CDR3 sequence (DNA): TGCAGTGCTGGACAGGATTCGGTGTTTTTT.